This is a list of T cell receptor beta chains from one sample in a study of T cell responses to AZD1222 COVID-19 vaccine. Only in-frame clones appear in the TCRdb table, and some are missing; sequencing was by immunoSEQ multiplex PCR. The sample lists over 150,000 clones; approximately 86% were seen once. The source was peripheral blood, collected 28 days after the second AZD1222 dose. The receptor set was obtained from an adult who received the AZD1222 COVID-19 vaccine. CDR3s include the opening cysteine and the closing phenylalanine or tryptophan. D genes are given only for firm matches. Size tells how often a clone was seen (once, few, many) or the class of an expanded clone, and some rows leave it out.

v_call: TRBV10-2
j_call: TRBJ2-7
d_call: -
clone_size: -
cdr3_aa: CASSFGEYEQYF
cdr3_nt: TGCGCCAGCAGTTTCGGGGAGTACGAGCAGTACTTC

v_call: TRBV6-5
j_call: TRBJ1-1
d_call: TRBD1
clone_size: once
cdr3_aa: CASRVGTGLFAFF
cdr3_nt: TGTGCCAGCAGGGTGGGGACAGGCCTTTTTGCTTTCTTT

v_call: TRBV11-3
j_call: TRBJ2-1
d_call: -
clone_size: -
cdr3_aa: CASSLGGGLSSYNEQFF
cdr3_nt: TGTGCCAGCAGCTTAGGAGGGGGGTTGAGCTCCTACAATGAGCAGTTCTTC

v_call: TRBV2
j_call: TRBJ2-3
d_call: TRBD2
clone_size: -
cdr3_aa: CASSDGTSGITDTQYF
cdr3_nt: TGTGCCAGCAGTGACGGTACTAGCGGGATCACAGATACGCAGTATTTT

v_call: TRBV5-1
j_call: TRBJ2-4
d_call: -
clone_size: -
cdr3_aa: CASSLGPGTAKNIQYF
cdr3_nt: TGCGCCAGCAGCTTGGGGCCAGGGACAGCCAAAAACATTCAGTACTTC

v_call: TRBV12-3/TRBV12-4
j_call: TRBJ2-1
d_call: -
clone_size: -
cdr3_aa: CASSFYNEQFF
cdr3_nt: TGTGCCAGCAGTTTCTACAATGAGCAGTTCTTC

v_call: TRBV14
j_call: TRBJ2-2
d_call: -
clone_size: -
cdr3_aa: CASSQHPLVNTGELFF
cdr3_nt: TGTGCCAGCAGCCAACACCCACTAGTGAACACCGGGGAGCTGTTTTTT

v_call: TRBV19
j_call: TRBJ2-6
d_call: TRBD1
clone_size: -
cdr3_aa: CASRGTGGSSGANVLTF
cdr3_nt: TGTGCCAGTAGGGGGACAGGGGGATCTTCTGGGGCCAACGTCCTGACTTTC

v_call: TRBV30
j_call: TRBJ1-2
d_call: TRBD1
clone_size: -
cdr3_aa: CAWTRDRGGYTF
cdr3_nt: TGTGCCTGGACCCGGGACAGGGGCGGCTACACCTTC

v_call: TRBV7-9
j_call: TRBJ2-1
d_call: TRBD2
clone_size: once
cdr3_aa: CASSLVSGAYNEQFF
cdr3_nt: TGTGCCAGCAGCTTAGTCAGCGGGGCCTACAATGAGCAGTTCTTC

v_call: TRBV20-1
j_call: TRBJ2-1
d_call: TRBD2
clone_size: -
cdr3_aa: CSASRSGTNNEQFF
cdr3_nt: TGCAGTGCTAGTCGTAGCGGGACGAACAATGAGCAGTTCTTC

v_call: TRBV10-2
j_call: TRBJ2-2
d_call: TRBD2
clone_size: -
cdr3_aa: CASSGGGTGELFF
cdr3_nt: TGCGCCAGCAGTGGCGGGGGGACCGGGGAGCTGTTTTTT

v_call: TRBV6-4
j_call: TRBJ1-2
d_call: -
clone_size: -
cdr3_aa: CASSDTPQGSVYGYTF
cdr3_nt: TGTGCCAGCAGTGACACACCGCAGGGCAGCGTCTATGGCTACACCTTC